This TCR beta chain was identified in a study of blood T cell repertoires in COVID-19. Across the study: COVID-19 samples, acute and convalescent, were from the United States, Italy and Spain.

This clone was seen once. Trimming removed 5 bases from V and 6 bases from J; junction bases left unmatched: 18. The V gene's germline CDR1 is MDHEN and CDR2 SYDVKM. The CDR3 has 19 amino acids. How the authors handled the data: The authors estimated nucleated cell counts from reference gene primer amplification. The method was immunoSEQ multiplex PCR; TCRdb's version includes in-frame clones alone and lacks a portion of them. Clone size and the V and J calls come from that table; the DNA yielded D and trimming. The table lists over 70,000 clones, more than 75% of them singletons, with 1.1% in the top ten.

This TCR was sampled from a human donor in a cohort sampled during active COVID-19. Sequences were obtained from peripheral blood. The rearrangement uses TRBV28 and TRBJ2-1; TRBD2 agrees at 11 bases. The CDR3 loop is CASSPTIRLAGKPSNEQFF. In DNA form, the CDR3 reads TGTGCCAGCAGTCCCACCATCCGACTAGCGGGAAAGCCCTCCAATGAGCAGTTCTTC.